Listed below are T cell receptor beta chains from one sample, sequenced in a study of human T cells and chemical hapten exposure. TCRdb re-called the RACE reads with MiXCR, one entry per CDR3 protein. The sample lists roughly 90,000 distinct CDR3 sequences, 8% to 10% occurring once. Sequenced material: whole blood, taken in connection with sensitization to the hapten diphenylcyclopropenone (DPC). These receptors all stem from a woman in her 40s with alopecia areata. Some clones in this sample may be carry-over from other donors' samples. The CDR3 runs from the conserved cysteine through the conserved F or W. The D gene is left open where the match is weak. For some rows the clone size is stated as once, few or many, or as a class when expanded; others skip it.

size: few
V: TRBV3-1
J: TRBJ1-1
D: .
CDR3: CASSQDLSREAFF
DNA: TGTGCCAGCAGCCAAGATTTGTCGCGTGAAGCTTTCTTT

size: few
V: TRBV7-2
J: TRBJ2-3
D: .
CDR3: CASSLWVGPPTDTQYF
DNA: TGTGCCAGCAGCTTATGGGTGGGGCCCCCCACAGATACGCAGTATTTT

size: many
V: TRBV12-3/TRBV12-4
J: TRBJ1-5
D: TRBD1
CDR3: CASRETTGRNQPQHF
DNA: TGTGCCAGCAGAGAGACGACAGGGAGAAATCAGCCCCAGCATTTT

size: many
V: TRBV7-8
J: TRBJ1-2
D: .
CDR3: CASSLARGGEGYTF
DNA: TGTGCCAGCAGCTTAGCGCGAGGGGGAGAGGGCTACACCTTC

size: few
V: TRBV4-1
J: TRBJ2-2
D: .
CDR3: CASSPRGADRNTGELFF
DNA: TGCGCCAGCAGCCCCCGAGGGGCAGACAGGAACACCGGGGAGCTGTTTTTT

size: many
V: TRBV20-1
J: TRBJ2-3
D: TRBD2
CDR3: CSARDAGLSTDTQYF
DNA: TGCAGTGCTAGAGATGCGGGACTAAGCACAGATACGCAGTATTTT

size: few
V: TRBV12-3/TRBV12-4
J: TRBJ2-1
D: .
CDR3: CASSYSRGGNEQFF
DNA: TGTGCCAGCAGTTACAGTAGGGGGGGCAATGAGCAGTTCTTC

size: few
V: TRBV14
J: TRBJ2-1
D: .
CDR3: CASSPIEAYNEQFF
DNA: TGTGCCAGCAGCCCAATCGAGGCCTACAATGAGCAGTTCTTC

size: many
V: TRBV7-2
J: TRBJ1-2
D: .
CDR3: CASSGDSANYGYTF
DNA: TGTGCCAGCAGCGGAGACTCAGCTAACTATGGCTACACCTTC

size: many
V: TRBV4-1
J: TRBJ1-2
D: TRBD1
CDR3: CASSRDRDRIPYGYTF
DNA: TGCGCCAGCAGCCGGGACCGGGACAGAATCCCTTATGGCTACACCTTC

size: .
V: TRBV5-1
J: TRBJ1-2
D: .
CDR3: CASSLGAGTQGGYTF
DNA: TGCGCCAGCAGCTTGGGGGCCGGGACCCAAGGGGGCTACACCTTC

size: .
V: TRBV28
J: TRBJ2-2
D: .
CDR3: CASSSSGDKNTGELFF
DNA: TGTGCCAGCAGTTCCTCCGGGGACAAGAACACCGGGGAGCTGTTTTTT

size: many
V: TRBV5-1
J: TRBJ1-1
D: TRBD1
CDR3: CASSFQQGTEAFF
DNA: TGCGCCAGCAGCTTCCAACAGGGGACTGAAGCTTTCTTT

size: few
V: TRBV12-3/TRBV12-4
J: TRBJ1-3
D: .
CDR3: CASSLLGRAGNTIYF
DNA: TGTGCCAGCAGTTTACTGGGGAGGGCTGGAAACACCATATATTTT

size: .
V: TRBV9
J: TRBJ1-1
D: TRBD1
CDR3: CASSVTDRAEAFF
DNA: TGTGCCAGCAGCGTAACCGACAGGGCAGAAGCTTTCTTT

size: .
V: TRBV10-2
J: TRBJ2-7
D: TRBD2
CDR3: CASSSGGSLYEQYF
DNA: TGCGCCAGCAGCTCGGGGGGGAGCCTCTACGAGCAGTACTTC

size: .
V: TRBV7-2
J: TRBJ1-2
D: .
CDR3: CASSLALEGYTF
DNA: TGTGCCAGCAGCTTAGCGCTGGAGGGCTACACCTTC

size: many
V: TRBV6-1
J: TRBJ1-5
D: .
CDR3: CASRGGLGQPQHF
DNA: TGTGCCAGCAGGGGGGGGCTGGGTCAGCCCCAGCATTTT

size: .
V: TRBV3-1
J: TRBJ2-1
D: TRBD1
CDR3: CASSQYTGGEHEQFF
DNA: TGTGCCAGCAGCCAATATACAGGGGGCGAGCATGAGCAGTTCTTC

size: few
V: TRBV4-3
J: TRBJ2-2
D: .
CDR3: CASSQEGLRVTNTGELFF
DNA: TGCGCCAGCAGCCAAGAGGGTCTACGCGTCACGAACACCGGGGAGCTGTTTTTT

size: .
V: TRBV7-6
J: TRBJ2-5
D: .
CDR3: CASSWTRLQETQYF
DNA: TGTGCCAGCAGCTGGACGAGGCTCCAAGAGACCCAGTACTTC

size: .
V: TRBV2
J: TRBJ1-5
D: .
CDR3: CASNMGFSNQPQHF
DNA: TGTGCCAGCAATATGGGATTTAGCAATCAGCCCCAGCATTTT

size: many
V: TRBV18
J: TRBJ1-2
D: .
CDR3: CASSPNSLEGYTF
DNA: TGTGCCAGCTCACCAAACTCCCTCGAGGGCTACACCTTC

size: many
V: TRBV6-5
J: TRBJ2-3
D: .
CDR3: CASRQGFSTDTQYF
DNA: TGTGCCAGCAGACAGGGATTCTCCACAGATACGCAGTATTTT

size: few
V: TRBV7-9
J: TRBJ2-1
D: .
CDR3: CASSLIGSQYNEQFF
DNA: TGTGCCAGCAGCTTAATAGGGAGCCAGTACAATGAGCAGTTCTTC

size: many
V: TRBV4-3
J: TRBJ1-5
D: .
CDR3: CASSQDTRGNQPQHF
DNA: TGCGCCAGCAGCCAAGATACCCGCGGCAATCAGCCCCAGCATTTT

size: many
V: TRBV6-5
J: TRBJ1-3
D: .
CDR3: CASKLGGVSGNTIYF
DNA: TGTGCCAGCAAACTCGGAGGGGTTAGTGGAAACACCATATATTTT

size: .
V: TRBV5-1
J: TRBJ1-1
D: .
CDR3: CASSGYDRNTEAFF
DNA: TGCGCCAGCAGCGGTTACGACAGAAACACTGAAGCTTTCTTT

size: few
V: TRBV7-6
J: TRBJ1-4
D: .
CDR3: CASSLVWGTNEKLFF
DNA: TGTGCCAGCAGCCTCGTTTGGGGGACTAATGAAAAACTGTTTTTT

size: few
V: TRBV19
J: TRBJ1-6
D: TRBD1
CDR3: CASSPLTGLGSPLHF
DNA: TGTGCCAGTAGTCCCTTGACAGGGTTGGGTTCACCCCTCCACTTT

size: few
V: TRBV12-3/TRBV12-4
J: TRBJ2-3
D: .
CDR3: CASSLGTHTDTQYF
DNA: TGTGCCAGCAGTCTAGGGACCCACACAGATACGCAGTATTTT

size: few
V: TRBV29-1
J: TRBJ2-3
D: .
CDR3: CSVREGAGTDTQYF
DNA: TGCAGCGTTAGGGAGGGGGCGGGCACAGATACGCAGTATTTT

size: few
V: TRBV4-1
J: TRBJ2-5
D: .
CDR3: CASRDFQETQYF
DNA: TGCGCCAGCAGGGATTTTCAAGAGACCCAGTACTTC

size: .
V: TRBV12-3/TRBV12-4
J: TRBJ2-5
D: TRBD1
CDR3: CASRGPGGVETQYF
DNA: TGTGCCAGCAGGGGACCAGGGGGCGTCGAGACCCAGTACTTC

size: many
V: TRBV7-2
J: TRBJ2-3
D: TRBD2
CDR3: CASRKRGSQLDTQYF
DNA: TGTGCCAGCAGGAAGCGGGGGTCCCAATTGGATACGCAGTATTTT